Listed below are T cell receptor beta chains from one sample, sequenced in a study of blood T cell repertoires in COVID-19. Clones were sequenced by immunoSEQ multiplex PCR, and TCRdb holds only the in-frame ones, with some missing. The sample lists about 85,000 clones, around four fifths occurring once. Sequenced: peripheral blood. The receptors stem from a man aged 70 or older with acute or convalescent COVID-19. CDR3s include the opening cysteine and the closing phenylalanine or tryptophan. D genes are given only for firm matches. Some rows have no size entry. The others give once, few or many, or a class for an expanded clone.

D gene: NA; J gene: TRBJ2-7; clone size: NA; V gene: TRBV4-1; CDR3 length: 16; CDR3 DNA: TGCGCCAGCAGCCAAGATAACAAATTAAACCCCTACGAGCAGTACTTC; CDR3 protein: CASSQDNKLNPYEQYF
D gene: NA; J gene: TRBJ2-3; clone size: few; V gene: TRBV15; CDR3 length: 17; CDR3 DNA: TGTGCCACCAGCAGAGATAGGGCGGGGGCCCGCACAGATACGCAGTATTTT; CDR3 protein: CATSRDRAGARTDTQYF
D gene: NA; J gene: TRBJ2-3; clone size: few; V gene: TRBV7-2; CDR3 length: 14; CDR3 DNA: TGTGCCAGCAGCCAAGGGGGGGGATCAGATACGCAGTATTTT; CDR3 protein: CASSQGGGSDTQYF
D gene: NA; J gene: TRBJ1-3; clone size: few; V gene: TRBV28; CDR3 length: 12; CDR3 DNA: TGTGCCAGCAGGAGTACTGGAAACACCATATATTTT; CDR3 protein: CASRSTGNTIYF
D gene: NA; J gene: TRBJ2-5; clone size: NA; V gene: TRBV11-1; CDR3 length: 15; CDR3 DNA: TGTGCCAGCAGCTTAGATAGCAGGGCCGGGGAGACCCAGTACTTC; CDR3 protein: CASSLDSRAGETQYF
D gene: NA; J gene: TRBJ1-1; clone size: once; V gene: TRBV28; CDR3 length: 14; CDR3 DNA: TGTGCCAGCAGTTTACCCAGGGGCGACACTGAAGCTTTCTTT; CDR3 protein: CASSLPRGDTEAFF
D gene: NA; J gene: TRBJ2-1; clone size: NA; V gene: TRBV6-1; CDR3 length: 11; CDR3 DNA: TGTGCCAGCAGCCGAGACAGTACCCAGTTCTTC; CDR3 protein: CASSRDSTQFF
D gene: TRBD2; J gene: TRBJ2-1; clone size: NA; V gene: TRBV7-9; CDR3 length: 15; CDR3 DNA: TGTGCCAGCAACCTTCCGACTAGCGGGGGAAATGAGCAGTTCTTC; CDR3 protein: CASNLPTSGGNEQFF
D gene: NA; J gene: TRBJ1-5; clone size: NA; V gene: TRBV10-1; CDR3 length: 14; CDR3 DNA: TGCGCCAGCAGTGAGTCTGGAGCCGACCTGCCCCAGCATTTT; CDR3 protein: CASSESGADLPQHF
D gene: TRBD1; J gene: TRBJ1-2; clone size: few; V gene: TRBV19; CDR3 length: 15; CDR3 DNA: TGTGCCAGTTCGGAGGACAGGGAGAATCCATATGGCTACACCTTC; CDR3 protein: CASSEDRENPYGYTF
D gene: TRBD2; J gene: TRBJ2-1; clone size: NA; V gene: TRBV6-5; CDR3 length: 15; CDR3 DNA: TGTGCCAGTTCTAGACTAGCGGGCGTCCACAATGAGCAGTTCTTC; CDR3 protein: CASSRLAGVHNEQFF
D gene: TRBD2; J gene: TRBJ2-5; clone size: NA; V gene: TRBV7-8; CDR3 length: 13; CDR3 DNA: TGTGCCAGCAGCTTAGGGGGAAGCGGGGGGAGGTACTTC; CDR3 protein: CASSLGGSGGRYF